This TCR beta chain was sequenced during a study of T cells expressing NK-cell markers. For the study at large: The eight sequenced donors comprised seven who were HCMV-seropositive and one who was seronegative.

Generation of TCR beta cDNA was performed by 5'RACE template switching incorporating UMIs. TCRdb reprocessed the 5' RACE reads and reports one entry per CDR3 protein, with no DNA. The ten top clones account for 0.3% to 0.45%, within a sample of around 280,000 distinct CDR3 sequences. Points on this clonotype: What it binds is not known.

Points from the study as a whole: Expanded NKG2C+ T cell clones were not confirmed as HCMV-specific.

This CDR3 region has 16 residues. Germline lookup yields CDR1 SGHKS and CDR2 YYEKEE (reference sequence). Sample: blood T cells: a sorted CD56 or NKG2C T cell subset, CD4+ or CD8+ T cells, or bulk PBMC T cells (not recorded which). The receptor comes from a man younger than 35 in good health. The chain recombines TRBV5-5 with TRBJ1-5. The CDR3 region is CASSLAGRGSGQPQHF.